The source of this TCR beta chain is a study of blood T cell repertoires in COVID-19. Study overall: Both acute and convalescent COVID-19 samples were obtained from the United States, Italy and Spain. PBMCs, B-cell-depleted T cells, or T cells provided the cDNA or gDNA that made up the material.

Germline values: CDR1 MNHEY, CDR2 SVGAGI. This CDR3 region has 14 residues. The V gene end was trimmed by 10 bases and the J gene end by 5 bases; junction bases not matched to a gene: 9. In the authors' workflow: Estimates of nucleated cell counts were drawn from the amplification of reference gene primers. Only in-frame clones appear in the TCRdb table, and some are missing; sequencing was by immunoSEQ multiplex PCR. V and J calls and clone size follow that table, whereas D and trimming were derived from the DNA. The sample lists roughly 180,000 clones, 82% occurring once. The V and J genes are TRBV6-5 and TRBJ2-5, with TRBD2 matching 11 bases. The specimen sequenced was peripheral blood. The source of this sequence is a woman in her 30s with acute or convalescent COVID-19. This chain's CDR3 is CATKNLAGGETQYF. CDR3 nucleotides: TGTGCCACCAAGAACCTAGCGGGGGGCGAGACCCAGTACTTC.